The 21 T cell receptor beta chains listed next were all sequenced from one sample in a study of T cells in women clearing cervical HPV infection. Profiled with immunoSEQ multiplex PCR; TCRdb holds only in-frame clones, not every one. Recorded for this sample: around 31,000 clones. Sequencing was performed on blood buffy coat. Receptors were obtained from a woman aged 18-70 years with a cervical HPV16 infection that either progressed to CIN3+ or cleared (not recorded which).

Worth noting for this clone: The CDR3 extends 3 residues past the end of the read, so its final part is completed from the germline J gene. The chain has TRBV12-3 or TRBV12-4 and TRBJ1-6; TRBD1 matches 11 bases. The J segment lost 4 bases and the V segment lost 6 bases, leaving 5 bases of the junction unmatched. CDR3 length equals 16 residues. Partial CDR3 DNA: TGTGCCAGCAGGAGGACAGGGGGCCTATATAATTCACCC. Translating it yields CASRRTGGLYNSP. Given in full, the CDR3 is CASRRTGGLYNSPLHF.

Worth noting for this clone: Read data end 3 residues before the CDR3 end; the end is taken from the germline J gene. The genes are TRBV5-1 and TRBJ1-2, with 12 bases that match TRBD1. The CDR3 is 16 residues long. The J segment lost 5 bases and the V segment lost 5 bases, leaving 10 bases of the junction unmatched. Germline V CDR1 and CDR2: SGHRS, YFSETQ. The CDR3 spells CASSPGQGAIRYGYTF. CDR3 DNA (partial): TGCGCCAGCAGTCCGGGACAGGGGGCAATACGGTATGGC.

A remark on this clone: The CDR3 end falls 3 residues outside the read, so it is completed with the germline J gene. This rearrangement joins TRBV7-9 to TRBJ1-2; D possibly corresponds to TRBD1 (5 bases). Germline V gives CDR1 SEHNR, CDR2 FQNEAQ (reference sequence). The CDR3 has 15 residues. Partial CDR3 DNA: TGTGCCAGCAGCCCCCGGGACTATCATAACAATGAC. Its protein product is CASSPRDYHNND. Given in full, the CDR3 is CASSPRDYHNNDYTF.

As concerns this clone: Read sequence stops 3 residues before the CDR3 end, and the germline J gene provides the missing end. V and J are TRBV7-2 and TRBJ1-2; tentatively, D is TRBD1 (5 bases). The CDR3 is 14 residues long. Germline V lookup: CDR1 SGHTA, CDR2 FQGNSA. The covered CDR3 bases are TGTGCCAGCAGCCAGGGACTAGCGCGCAATGAC. Protein product: CASSQGLARND. The entire CDR3 reads CASSQGLARNDYTF.

As for this clone: The read is 3 residues too short to cover the CDR3 end, so that end is filled in from the germline J gene. The chain joins TRBV14 to TRBJ1-6; TRBD1 matches 8 bases. Germline CDR1 is SGHDN and CDR2 is FVKESK. The V and J ends lost 5 bases and 10 bases, in that order; junction bases with no gene match: 4. There are 13 residues in the CDR3. Partial CDR3 DNA: TGTGCCAGCAGCGACAGGGGTCGGTCACCC. Residues: CASSDRGRSP. The whole CDR3 sequence reads CASSDRGRSPLHF. Together with reference TRBV14 and TRBJ1-6, the CDR3 gives the full variable domain: EAGVTQFPSHSVIEKGQTVTLRCDPISGHDNLYWYRRVMGKEIKFLLHFVKESKQDESGMPNNRFLAERTGGTYSTLKVQPAELEDSGVYFCASSDRGRSPLHFGNGTRLTVT.

Worth noting for this clone: The CDR3 end lies 3 residues beyond the end of the read and is filled in from the germline J gene. This rearrangement joins TRBV2 to TRBJ1-2; D gene unclear. CDR3 size: 14 residues. With 2 bases removed from V and 5 bases from J, the gap between germline ends came to 12 bases. Germline CDR1 reads SNHLY; CDR2 reads FYNNEI. The part of the CDR3 DNA that was read is TGTGCCAGCAGTGAATCCACGCCAGTTTATGGC. It codes for CASSESTPVYG. In full, the CDR3 reads CASSESTPVYGYTF.

Regarding this clone: The read falls 3 residues short of the CDR3 end, and the missing part is taken from the germline J gene. The chain combines TRBV20-1 with TRBJ1-1, with 11 bases lining up with TRBD1. The germline V gene has CDR1 DFQATT and CDR2 SNEGSKA (reference sequence). This CDR3 has 16 residues. V was pared by 4 bases and J by 5 bases, with 12 bases of the junction left unmatched. The CDR3 DNA, read in part, is TGCAGTGCTAAAAGGATGAGGACAGGGGGCCGAACTGAA. It encodes CSAKRMRTGGRTE. The whole CDR3 region reads CSAKRMRTGGRTEAFF.

Of note for this clone: From the germline J gene comes the end of the CDR3, since the read stops 3 residues before it. This rearrangement joins TRBV20-1 to TRBJ2-7, with 9 bases aligning to TRBD1. Losses at the gene ends were 1 base for V and 6 bases for J; bases not matched to a gene: 7. CDR1 is DFQATT, CDR2 SNEGSKA, per germline (reference sequence). This CDR3 is built from 14 residues. The chain's CDR3 is CSARGGTGLIEQYF. CDR3 DNA (partial): TGCAGTGCTAGAGGGGGGACAGGGTTGATCGAG.

Details on this clone: The DNA ends 3 residues before the CDR3 does, and the rest of the CDR3 is filled in from the germline J gene. The chain has TRBV7-9 and TRBJ2-3, with TRBD2 matching 7 bases. The germline V gene has CDR1 SEHNR and CDR2 FQNEAQ (reference sequence). The CDR3 consists of 12 residues. The CDR3 spells CASRGLGETQYF. The CDR3 bases that were read are TGTGCCAGCAGAGGACTAGGGGAGACG. The full variable domain, with the rest looked up from reference TRBV7-9 and TRBJ2-3, is DTGVSQNPRHKITKRGQNVTFRCDPISEHNRLYWYRQTLGQGPEFLTYFQNEAQLEKSRLLSDRFSAERPKGSFSTLEIQRTEQGDSAMYLCASRGLGETQYFGPGTRLTVL.

Concerning this clone itself: The sequenced fragment ends 3 residues before the CDR3 boundary, so the rest is inferred from the germline J gene. The V call is TRBV19, the J call TRBJ1-4; 12 nucleotides agree with TRBD1. Looked up from germline, CDR1 is LNHDA and CDR2 is SQIVND (reference sequence). This CDR3 spans 16 amino acids. The CDR3 sequence is CAKRDRGHSGANVLFF. The sequenced CDR3 bases are TGTGCCAAGCGGGACAGGGGGCACTCTGGGGCCAACGTA.

A word on this clone: The read falls 3 residues short of the CDR3 end, and the missing part is taken from the germline J gene. The V gene is TRBV20-1, the J gene TRBJ2-5, with 7 bases that match TRBD1. Germline lookup yields CDR1 DFQATT and CDR2 SNEGSKA (reference sequence). The CDR3 is 14 amino acids. The V gene end was trimmed by 5 bases and the J gene end by 0 bases; junction bases not matched to a gene: 6. The sequenced part of the CDR3 DNA is TGCAGTGCTCGGGACAGCACTTACCAAGAGACC. Protein product: CSARDSTYQET. The whole CDR3 sequence reads CSARDSTYQETQYF.

Details on this clone: The CDR3 end is not reached by the read, which stops 3 residues before it; the germline J gene fills it in. This chain joins TRBV6-1 and TRBJ2-3, with TRBD2 matching over 7 bases. The CDR3 is 16 residues long. V lost 4 bases, J lost 0 bases, and 7 bases stayed unmatched. CDR1 is MNHNS and CDR2 is SASEGT in the germline V gene. The part of the CDR3 DNA that was read is TGTGCCAGCAGTGCTGCGGGGGTAGCTAGCACAGATACG. It specifies CASSAAGVASTDT. The entire CDR3 reads CASSAAGVASTDTQYF.

Regarding this clone: The read stops 3 residues short of the end of the CDR3; the missing end is completed from the germline J gene. The sample contains more than one DNA sequence encoding this CDR3. V and J are TRBV20-1 and TRBJ1-2; TRBD1 matches 9 bases. The CDR3 has 12 amino acids. CDR1 is DFQATT and CDR2 is SNEGSKA in the germline V gene (reference sequence). The covered CDR3 bases are TGCAGCGCTGCGGGACAGGGATATGGC. Protein sequence: CSAAGQGYG. The full CDR3 is CSAAGQGYGYTF.

Regarding this clone: The read terminates 3 residues ahead of where the CDR3 ends, so the germline J gene completes it. The rearrangement joins TRBV5-1 to TRBJ1-2; no definite D call. This CDR3 is 12 amino acids long. Trimming stripped 3 bases from V and 7 bases from J, with 10 bases between. Germline assignment: CDR1 SGHRS and CDR2 YFSETQ. CDR3 DNA (partial): TGCGCCAGCAGCTCCGGTGAGGGTGGC. This codes for CASSSGEGG. The entire CDR3 reads CASSSGEGGYTF.

On this clone: The sequenced fragment ends 3 residues before the CDR3 boundary, so the rest is inferred from the germline J gene. The chain joins TRBV4-2 to TRBJ2-5, with TRBD2 matching over 9 bases. V dropped 0 bases and J dropped 2; count of bases not matched to a gene: 7. The germline CDR1 and CDR2 sequences are LGHNA and YNFKEQ. The CDR3 spans 17 residues. The DNA read from the CDR3 is TGTGCCAGCAGCCAAGATTTAGCGGGGGCCTTACAAGAGACC. This encodes CASSQDLAGALQET. The whole CDR3 sequence is CASSQDLAGALQETQYF.

Comment on this clone: A read error may account for a junction end that differs from germline. The read stops 3 residues short of the end of the CDR3; the missing end is completed from the germline J gene. This sequence joins TRBV16 and TRBJ1-3; D uncertain. Germline V gene lookup returns CDR1 KGHSY and CDR2 FQNENV. This CDR3 comprises 14 residues. CDR3 sequence: CASSQSPASDTIYF. The part of the CDR3 DNA that was read is TGTGCCAGCAGCCAATCTCCCGCCTCCGACACT.

The sequenced CDR3 bases are TGCGCCAGCAGCCACCCCACCACGGACAGGGAGGCCTACGAG. It is translated as CASSHPTTDREAYE. The whole CDR3 reads CASSHPTTDREAYEQYF. This chain links TRBV4-1 with TRBJ2-7, with TRBD1 matching over 8 bases. The CDR3 end lies 3 residues beyond the end of the read and is filled in from the germline J gene. Germline loops: CDR1 MGHRA, CDR2 YSYEKL. V was pared by 3 bases and J by 2 bases, with 12 bases of the junction left unmatched. The CDR3 length is 17 residues.

As concerns this clone: The CDR3 end is not reached by the read, which stops 3 residues before it; the germline J gene fills it in. V usage is TRBV20-1 and J usage is TRBJ2-1; D tentatively reads TRBD1 or TRBD2 (5 bases each). CDR1 DFQATT and CDR2 SNEGSKA come from the germline V gene (reference sequence). This CDR3 is built from 18 residues. Trimming cost V 3 bases and J 4 bases, with 25 bases left between them. The CDR3 reads CSARILTAGRGAYNEQFF. CDR3 DNA (partial): TGCAGTGCTAGGATATTGACCGCAGGGAGAGGCGCTTACAATGAG.

This clone is deemed medium-sized (0.01 to 0.1%) by its frequency. The read stops 3 residues short of the end of the CDR3; the missing end is completed from the germline J gene. J is TRBJ2-6 and V is TRBV18; possible D gene TRBD1, 5 bases. Germline CDR1 KGHSH, CDR2 LQKENI. The length of the CDR3 is 16 residues. Between the trimmed V and J ends, which lost 5 bases and 2 bases, there was a span of 13 bases. Here the CDR3 reads CASSELQGTGANVLTF. The CDR3 DNA, read in part, is TGTGCCAGCTCAGAACTTCAGGGAACTGGGGCCAACGTC.

Worth noting for this clone: The read falls 3 residues short of the CDR3 end, and the missing part is taken from the germline J gene. This chain links TRBV30 with TRBJ1-5, with TRBD1 matching 9 bases. CDR1 is GTSNPN and CDR2 is SVGIG in the germline V gene (reference sequence). The CDR3 consists of 17 residues. Losses at the gene ends were 3 bases for V and 6 bases for J; bases not matched to a gene: 15. The CDR3 bases that were read are TGTGCCTGGAGCGTAAAACCGGGACAGGGAATCGGTCAGCCC. It codes for CAWSVKPGQGIGQP. The CDR3 in its entirety is CAWSVKPGQGIGQPQHF. Supplemented by reference TRBV30 and TRBJ1-5, the full variable domain reads SQTIHQWPATLVQPVGSPLSLECTVEGTSNPNLYWYRQAAGRGLQLLFYSVGIGQISSEVPQNLSASRPQDRQFILSSKKLLLSDSGFYLCAWSVKPGQGIGQPQHFGDGTRLSIL.

Regarding this clone: The read ends 3 residues shy of where the CDR3 ends; the end is completed using the germline J gene. The chain joins TRBV18 to TRBJ2-1; no clear D gene. The CDR3 contains 15 residues. CDR1 KGHSH and CDR2 LQKENI come from the germline V gene. V was pared by 1 base and J by 0 bases, with 7 bases between. The CDR3 sequence is CASSPQGTSYNEQFF. The covered CDR3 bases are TGTGCCAGCTCACCACAGGGTACCTCCTACAATGAG.